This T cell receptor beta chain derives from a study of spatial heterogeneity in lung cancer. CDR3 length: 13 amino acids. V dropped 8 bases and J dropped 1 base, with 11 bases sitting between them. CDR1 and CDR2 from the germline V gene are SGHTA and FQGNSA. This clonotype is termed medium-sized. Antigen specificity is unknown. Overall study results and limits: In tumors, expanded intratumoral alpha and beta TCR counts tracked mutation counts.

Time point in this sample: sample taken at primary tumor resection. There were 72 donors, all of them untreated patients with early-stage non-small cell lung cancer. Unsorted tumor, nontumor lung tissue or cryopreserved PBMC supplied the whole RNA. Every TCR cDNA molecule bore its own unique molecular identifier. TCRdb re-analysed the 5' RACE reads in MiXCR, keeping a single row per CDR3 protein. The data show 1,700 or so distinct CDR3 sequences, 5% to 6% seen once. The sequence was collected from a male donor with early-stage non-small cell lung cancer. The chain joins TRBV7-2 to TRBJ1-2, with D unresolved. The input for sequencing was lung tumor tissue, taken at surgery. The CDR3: CASSGQLNYGYTF. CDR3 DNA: TGTGCCAGCTCTGGGCAGCTTAACTATGGCTACACCTTC.